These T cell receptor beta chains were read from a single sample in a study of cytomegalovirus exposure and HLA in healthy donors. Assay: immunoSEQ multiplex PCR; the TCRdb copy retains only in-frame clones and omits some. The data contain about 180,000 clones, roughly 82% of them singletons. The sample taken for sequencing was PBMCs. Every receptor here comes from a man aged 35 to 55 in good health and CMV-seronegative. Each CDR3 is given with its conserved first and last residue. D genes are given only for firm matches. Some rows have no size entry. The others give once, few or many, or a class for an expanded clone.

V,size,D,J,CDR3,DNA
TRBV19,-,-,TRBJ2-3,CASNPGSKGDTQYF,TGTGCCAGTAATCCGGGATCAAAAGGAGATACGCAGTATTTT
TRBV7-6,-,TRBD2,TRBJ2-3,CASSLGLAGSTDTQYF,TGTGCCAGCAGCTTAGGCCTAGCGGGAAGCACAGATACGCAGTATTTT
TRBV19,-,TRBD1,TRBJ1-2,CASSIATGSGYTF,TGTGCCAGTAGTATCGCGACAGGGTCTGGCTACACCTTC
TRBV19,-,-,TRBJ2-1,CASSIQGKYNEQFF,TGTGCCAGTAGTATACAGGGCAAATACAATGAGCAGTTCTTC
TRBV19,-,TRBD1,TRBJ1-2,CAIRYRDRGPCYTF,TGTGCCATTAGATACCGGGACAGGGGGCCTTGCTACACCTTC
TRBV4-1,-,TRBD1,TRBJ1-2,CASSQDKGQPMRRYTF,TGCGCCAGCAGCCAAGATAAGGGACAGCCTATGAGGCGCTACACCTTC
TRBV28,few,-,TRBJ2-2,CASSLGGYRGELFF,TGTGCCAGCAGTTTAGGGGGGTACCGCGGGGAGCTGTTTTTT
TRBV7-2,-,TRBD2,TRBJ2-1,CASSFWTSWSYNEQFF,TGTGCCAGCAGCTTTTGGACTAGCTGGTCCTACAATGAGCAGTTCTTC
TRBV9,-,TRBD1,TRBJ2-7,CASGVEGTGFNEQYF,TGTGCCAGCGGCGTAGAAGGGACAGGGTTTAACGAGCAGTACTTC
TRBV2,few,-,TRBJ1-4,CASSEGQVLNEKLFF,TGTGCCAGCAGTGAGGGGCAGGTCTTAAATGAAAAACTGTTTTTT
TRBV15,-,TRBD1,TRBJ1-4,CATSRSTGVGEKLFF,TGTGCCACCAGCAGGTCGACAGGGGTGGGTGAAAAACTGTTTTTT
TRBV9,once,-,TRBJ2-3,CASSVVTRDTQYF,TGTGCCAGCAGCGTAGTAACGCGAGATACGCAGTATTTT
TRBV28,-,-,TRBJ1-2,CASRVQPQGGYTF,TGTGCCAGCAGGGTACAACCCCAGGGGGGCTACACCTTC
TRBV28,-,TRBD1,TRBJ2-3,CASSFGRTGIPDTQYF,TGTGCCAGCAGTTTCGGTAGGACAGGGATCCCAGATACGCAGTATTTT
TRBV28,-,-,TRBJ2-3,CASGGGPTDTQYF,TGTGCCAGTGGGGGAGGCCCCACAGATACGCAGTATTTT
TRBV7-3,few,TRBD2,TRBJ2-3,CASSLGLASDTQYF,TGTGCCAGCAGCTTAGGACTAGCGTCAGATACGCAGTATTTT
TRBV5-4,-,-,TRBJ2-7,CASSKAVSRGAYEQYF,TGTGCCAGCAGCAAGGCCGTGAGCAGGGGGGCCTACGAGCAGTACTTC
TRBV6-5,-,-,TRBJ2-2,CASSRGRTGELFF,TGTGCCAGCAGTCGGGGGAGGACCGGGGAGCTGTTTTTT
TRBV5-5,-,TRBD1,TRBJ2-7,CASSRTGVEYEQYF,TGTGCCAGCAGCCGCACAGGGGTGGAGTACGAGCAGTACTTC
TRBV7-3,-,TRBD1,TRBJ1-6,CASSLYRGRDSPLHF,TGTGCCAGCAGCTTATACAGGGGGCGAGATTCACCCCTCCACTTT